The 22 T cell receptor beta chains in this list originate from one sample, sequenced in a study of early T cells in non-severe SARS-CoV-2 infection. TCRdb reprocessed the 5' RACE reads via MiXCR and lists one record per CDR3 protein. Of about 81,000 distinct CDR3 sequences listed, more than 5% are singletons. Sequenced input: whole blood. These receptors came from an adult who was a healthcare worker with PCR-confirmed SARS-CoV-2 infection or an uninfected control (not recorded which).

The chain couples TRBV5-1 to TRBJ2-2; 8 nucleotides line up with TRBD1. In germline, CDR1 is SGHRS, CDR2 YFSETQ. V shed 4 bases and J 6 bases; nucleotides not matched to a gene: 8. The CDR3 sequence is 15 residues long. The CDR3 nucleotides read TGCGCCAGCAGCCCCCCCGGACAGGGATCCGGGGAGCTGTTTTTT. It specifies CASSPPGQGSGELFF.

This clonotype was observed at least ten times. This rearrangement joins TRBV28 to TRBJ2-3; D gene uncertain. This CDR3 is 14 amino acids long. Germline assignment: CDR1 MDHEN and CDR2 SYDVKM. V dropped 2 bases and J dropped 0 bases, with 6 bases sitting between them. CDR3 sequence (DNA): TGTGCCAGCAGTTTAACAGTAAGCACAGATACGCAGTATTTT. Protein sequence: CASSLTVSTDTQYF.

The sample holds a few counts of this clonotype. The rearrangement links TRBV19 to TRBJ2-3; 9 nucleotides align to TRBD2. V was pared by 5 bases and J by 2 bases, with 5 bases of the junction left unmatched. The CDR3 length is 15 residues. Germline CDR1 is LNHDA and CDR2 is SQIVND (reference sequence). The chain's CDR3 is CASSPLAGNTDTQYF. In nucleotides, the CDR3 is TGTGCCAGTAGTCCCCTAGCGGGGAACACAGATACGCAGTATTTT. Full variable domain (missing parts from reference TRBV19 and TRBJ2-3): DGGITQSPKYLFRKEGQNVTLSCEQNLNHDAMYWYRQDPGQGLRLIYYSQIVNDFQKGDIAEGYSVSREKKESFPLTVTSAQKNPTAFYLCASSPLAGNTDTQYFGPGTRLTVL.

Many counts were recorded for this clonotype. The chain links TRBV4-3 to TRBJ1-3; D unclear. The CDR3 contains 18 residues. CDR1 is LGHNA and CDR2 is YSLEER in the germline V gene. V lost 1 base, J lost 1 base, and 17 bases lay in between. Here the CDR3 DNA reads TGCGCCAGCAGCCAAGTGTTTGGGAAGGGTCGATCTGGAAACACCATATATTTT. It translates to CASSQVFGKGRSGNTIYF.

This clonotype was recorded a few times. This chain links TRBV10-1 with TRBJ1-3; D possibly corresponds to TRBD1 (5 bases). V was trimmed by 7 bases and J by 2 bases, leaving 9 bases between them. Germline loops: CDR1 WNHNN, CDR2 SYGVQD (reference sequence). This CDR3 spans 13 amino acids. The CDR3 DNA reads TGCGCCAGCAATCAGGGACCTGGAAACACCATATATTTT. Residues: CASNQGPGNTIYF.

In this sample, this clonotype turned up many times. The chain is built from TRBV30 and TRBJ2-4; TRBD2 matches at 7 bases. V gave up 1 base and J gave up 15 bases; unmatched junction bases: 9. Per germline, CDR1 GTSNPN and CDR2 SVGIG (reference sequence). This CDR3 spans 12 amino acids. CDR3 nucleotides: TGTGCCTGGAGTGCCAAGCGGGGAGAGTGGTACTTC. The encoded protein is CAWSAKRGEWYF.

There are many counts of this clonotype. V usage is TRBV7-8 and J usage is TRBJ2-7; 9 bases fit TRBD1. This CDR3 has 16 residues. The germline gives CDR1 SGHVS, CDR2 FQNEAQ. V dropped 3 bases and J dropped 4; count of bases not matched to a gene: 10. The CDR3 loop reads CASSFKRGTGFYEQYF. As DNA, the CDR3 is TGTGCCAGCAGCTTTAAAAGAGGGACAGGGTTTTACGAGCAGTACTTC.

This clonotype has more than one count but fewer than ten. J is TRBJ2-7 and V is TRBV4-3, with TRBD1 identical over 9 bases. V lost 3 bases to trimming and J lost 4 bases; unmatched junction nucleotides: 7. Per the germline V gene, CDR1 is LGHNA and CDR2 is YSLEER. This CDR3 is 15 amino acids long. CDR3 sequence: CASSHERQGGYEQYF. Here the CDR3 DNA reads TGCGCCAGCAGCCATGAGCGACAGGGGGGATACGAGCAGTACTTC.

This clonotype was detected ten times or more. The chain couples TRBV12-3 or TRBV12-4 to TRBJ1-4, with D perhaps matching TRBD1 (5 bases). Deletions cut 2 bases from V and 8 bases from J, with 12 bases between. The CDR3 is 14 residues long. The CDR3: CASSLRQGGEKLFF. CDR3 in DNA: TGTGCCAGCAGTTTACGGCAGGGAGGAGAAAAACTGTTTTTT.

The table lists this clonotype with many counts. The chain recombines TRBV6-1 with TRBJ2-7; D call uncertain. The CDR3 spans 13 residues. V shed 3 bases and J shed 3 bases, with 9 bases lying between them. The germline CDR1 and CDR2 sequences are MNHNS and SASEGT. The CDR3 loop reads CASSDGPGYEQYF. CDR3 DNA: TGTGCCAGCAGTGACGGTCCGGGCTACGAGCAGTACTTC.

This clonotype was counted only a few times. The genes are TRBV11-2 and TRBJ2-6; 10 nucleotides agree with TRBD2. This CDR3 spans 19 amino acids. The J segment lost 4 bases and the V segment lost 5 bases, leaving 14 bases of the junction unmatched. Per germline, CDR1 SGHAT and CDR2 FQNNGV. The CDR3 bases are TGTGCCAGCAGCAGAGGGGGACTAGCGCCTCTATCCGGGGCCAACGTCCTGACTTTC. Amino acid sequence: CASSRGGLAPLSGANVLTF. Supplemented by reference TRBV11-2 and TRBJ2-6, the full variable domain reads EAGVAQSPRYKIIEKRQSVAFWCNPISGHATLYWYQQILGQGPKLLIQFQNNGVVDDSQLPKDRFSAERLKGVDSTLKIQPAKLEDSAVYLCASSRGGLAPLSGANVLTFGAGSRLTVL.

This clonotype was counted at least ten times. V gene TRBV18 combines with J gene TRBJ1-5; D remains ambiguous. The CDR3 sequence is 13 residues long. Germline lookup yields CDR1 KGHSH and CDR2 LQKENI. With 8 bases removed from V and 2 bases from J, the gap between germline ends came to 10 bases. CDR3 bases: TGTGCCAGCAGCTTCGGGGGCAATCAGCCCCAGCATTTT. This sequence encodes CASSFGGNQPQHF.

This clonotype was counted at least ten times. The CDR3 nucleotides are TGCGCCAGCAGCGAACGACAGGGGATAACTGAAGCTTTCTTT. Translated: CASSERQGITEAFF. The chain carries TRBV4-1 and TRBJ1-1, with TRBD1 matching over 8 bases. CDR1 and CDR2 (germline): MGHRA, YSYEKL. The length of the CDR3 is 14 residues. After removal of 5 bases from V and 5 bases from J, the junction contained 7 bases not matched to a gene.

For this clonotype: One end of the junction is discordant with germline, which a read error may explain. The chain has TRBV7-2 and TRBJ2-3, with D perhaps assigned TRBD1 or TRBD2 (6 bases each). Germline loops: CDR1 SGHTA, CDR2 FQGNSA. This CDR3 spans 17 amino acids. DNA of the CDR3: TGTGCCAGCAGATTAGGGGGGAGGCCCGCCGGTACAGATACGCAGTATTTT. The encoded protein is CASRLGGRPAGTDTQYF. The variable domain in full, with the rest retrieved from reference TRBV7-2 and TRBJ2-3, is GAGVSQSPSNKVTEKGKDVELRCDPISGHTALYWYRQSLGQGLEFLIYFQGNSAPDKSGLPSDRFSAERTGGSVSTLTIQRTQQEDSAVYLCASRLGGRPAGTDTQYFGPGTRLTVL.

A few counts support this clonotype. The gene calls are TRBV4-1 and TRBJ2-7; D unclear. Trimming stripped 1 base from V and 0 bases from J, with 10 bases between. Germline V gives CDR1 MGHRA, CDR2 YSYEKL. The CDR3 is 15 residues long. The CDR3 coding sequence is TGCGCCAGCAGCCAAGCCTCACAGAACTCCTACGAGCAGTACTTC. It is translated as CASSQASQNSYEQYF.

This clonotype was counted only a few times. The V and J genes are TRBV6-1 and TRBJ2-7; D perhaps matches TRBD1 (6 bases). The CDR3 contains 15 residues. V lost 11 bases and J lost 2, with 22 bases in between. Germline CDR1 reads MNHNS; CDR2 reads SASEGT. CDR3 amino acids: CACLGTPNSPYEQYF. The CDR3 DNA is TGTGCCTGCTTGGGGACACCGAATTCGCCCTACGAGCAGTACTTC.

This clonotype was found many times. The rearrangement links TRBV20-1 to TRBJ2-2, with 11 bases aligning to TRBD1. This CDR3 is built from 15 residues. The J segment lost 4 bases and the V segment lost 6 bases, leaving 7 bases of the junction unmatched. CDR1 and CDR2 (germline): DFQATT, SNEGSKA (reference sequence). The CDR3 nucleotides are TGCAGTGCCCCCCGGACAGGGGGCCCCACCGGGGAGCTGTTTTTT. This sequence encodes CSAPRTGGPTGELFF.

This clonotype has ten or more counts. The chain uses TRBV6-5 and TRBJ2-6; 10 nucleotides line up with TRBD2. The V gene's germline CDR1 is MNHEY and CDR2 SVGAGI. The CDR3 is made up of 18 amino acids. The V and J ends lost 4 bases and 0 bases, in that order; junction bases with no gene match: 6. The CDR3 loop is CASSWISGRYSGANVLTF. The CDR3 DNA follows: TGTGCCAGCAGTTGGATTAGCGGGAGGTACTCTGGGGCCAACGTCCTGACTTTC.

This clonotype was counted a few times. The V call is TRBV27, the J call TRBJ2-7; 10 bases fit TRBD2. Germline CDR1 MNHEY, CDR2 SMNVEV (reference sequence). The length of the CDR3 is 15 residues. V shed 3 bases and J 0 bases; nucleotides not matched to a gene: 2. Here the CDR3 DNA reads TGTGCCAGCAGTTTTTCTAGCGGGGGCTCCTACGAGCAGTACTTC. Protein: CASSFSSGGSYEQYF.

This clonotype has more than one count but fewer than ten. The rearrangement links TRBV20-1 to TRBJ2-3; 9 bases agree with TRBD2. The V gene end was trimmed by 4 bases and the J gene end by 5 bases; junction bases not matched to a gene: 10. This CDR3 spans 15 amino acids. Germline V gene data show CDR1 as DFQATT and CDR2 as SNEGSKA (reference sequence). The CDR3 nucleotides read TGCAGTGCTAACGGACTAGCGCGTTACGAAGATACGCAGTATTTT. This translates into CSANGLARYEDTQYF.

In this sample, this clonotype turned up many times. The V and J genes are TRBV12-3 or TRBV12-4 and TRBJ1-5; no clear D. Between the trimmed V and J ends, which lost 3 bases and 9 bases, there was a span of 12 bases. There are 13 residues in the CDR3. The CDR3 nucleotides are TGTGCCAGCAGTTTCGATCTCCGGGGGCCCCAGCATTTT. It encodes CASSFDLRGPQHF.

This chain uses TRBV20-1 with TRBJ2-4, with D possibly being TRBD2 (5 bases). Germline CDR1 reads DFQATT; CDR2 reads SNEGSKA (reference sequence). The CDR3 covers 16 residues. Trimming left V 0 bases short and J 0 bases short, with 12 bases between. CDR3 loop: CSAREWETIAKNIQYF. DNA for the CDR3: TGCAGTGCTAGAGAGTGGGAGACTATAGCCAAAAACATTCAGTACTTC.